This entry is about one T cell receptor beta chain. Clones were sequenced by immunoSEQ multiplex PCR, and TCRdb holds only the in-frame ones, with some missing. The sample lists approximately 490,000 clones, 87% occurring once. The record originates from a study of blood T cell repertoires in COVID-19. The sequence derives from a woman between 18 and 29 years old who had recovered from COVID-19. Material for sequencing was PBMCs or T cells enriched from blood (not recorded which).

This CDR3 is CATKRGSTDTQYF. In nucleotides, the CDR3 is TGTGCCACCAAGCGGGGGAGCACAGATACGCAGTATTTT. The chain has TRBV6-5 and TRBJ2-3; 8 positions match TRBD2. The CDR3 loop spans 13 amino acids. Per germline, CDR1 MNHEY and CDR2 SVGAGI. Trimming cost V 10 bases and J 0 bases; bases outside gene matches: 3.